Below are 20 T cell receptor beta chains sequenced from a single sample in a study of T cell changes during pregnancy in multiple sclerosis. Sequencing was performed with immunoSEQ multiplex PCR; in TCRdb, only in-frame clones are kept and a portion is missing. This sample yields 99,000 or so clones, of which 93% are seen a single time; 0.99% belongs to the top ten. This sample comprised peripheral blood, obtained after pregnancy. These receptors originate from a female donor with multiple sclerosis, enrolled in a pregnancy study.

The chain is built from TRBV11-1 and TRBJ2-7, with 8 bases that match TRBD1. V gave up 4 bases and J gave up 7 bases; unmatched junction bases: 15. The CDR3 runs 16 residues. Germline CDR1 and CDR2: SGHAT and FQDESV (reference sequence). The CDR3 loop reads CASSYRSGTGVFEQYF. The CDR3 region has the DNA TGTGCCAGCAGCTACCGATCCGGGACAGGTGTCTTTGAGCAGTACTTC. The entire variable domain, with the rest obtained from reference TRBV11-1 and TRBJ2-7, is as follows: EAEVAQSPRYKITEKSQAVAFWCDPISGHATLYWYRQILGQGPELLVQFQDESVVDDSQLPKDRFSAERLKGVDSTLKIQPAELGDSAMYLCASSYRSGTGVFEQYFGPGTRLTVT.

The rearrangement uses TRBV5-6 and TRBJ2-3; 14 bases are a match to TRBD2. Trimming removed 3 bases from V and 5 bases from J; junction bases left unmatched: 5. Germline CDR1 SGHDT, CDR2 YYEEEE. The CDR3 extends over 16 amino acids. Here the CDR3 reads CASSSQTSGRVDTQYF. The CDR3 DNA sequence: TGTGCCAGCAGCTCGCAGACTAGCGGGAGGGTAGATACGCAGTATTTT. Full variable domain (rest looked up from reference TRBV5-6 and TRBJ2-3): DAGVTQSPTHLIKTRGQQVTLRCSPKSGHDTVSWYQQALGQGPQFIFQYYEEEERQRGNFPDRFSGHQFPNYSSELNVNALLLGDSALYLCASSSQTSGRVDTQYFGPGTRLTVL.

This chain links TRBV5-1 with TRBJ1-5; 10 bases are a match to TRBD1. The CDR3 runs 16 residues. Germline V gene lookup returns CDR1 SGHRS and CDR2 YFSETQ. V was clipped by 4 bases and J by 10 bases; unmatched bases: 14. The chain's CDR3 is CASSPNLGTGALPQHF. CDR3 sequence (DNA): TGCGCCAGCAGCCCAAATCTAGGGACAGGGGCTTTACCCCAGCATTTT.

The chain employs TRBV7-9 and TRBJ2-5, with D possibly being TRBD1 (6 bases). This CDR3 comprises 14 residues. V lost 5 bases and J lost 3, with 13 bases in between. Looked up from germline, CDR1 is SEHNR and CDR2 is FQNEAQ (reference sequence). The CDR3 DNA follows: TGTGCCAGCAGCGGGGACACTAAGAAAGAGACCCAGTACTTC. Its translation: CASSGDTKKETQYF.

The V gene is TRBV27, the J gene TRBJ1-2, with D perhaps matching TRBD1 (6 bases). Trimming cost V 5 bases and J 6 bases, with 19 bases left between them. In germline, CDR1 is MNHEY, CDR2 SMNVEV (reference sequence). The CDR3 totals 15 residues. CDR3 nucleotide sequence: TGTGCCAGCAGTCCCTTGGGGGGGGCCCTAAATGGCTACACCTTC. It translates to CASSPLGGALNGYTF.

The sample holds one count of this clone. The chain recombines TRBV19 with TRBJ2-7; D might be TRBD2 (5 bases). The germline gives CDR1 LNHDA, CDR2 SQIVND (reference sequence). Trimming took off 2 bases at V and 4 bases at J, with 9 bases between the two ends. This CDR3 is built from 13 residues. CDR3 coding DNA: TGTGCCAGTAGTATACAGGACTCTTACGAGCAGTACTTC. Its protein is CASSIQDSYEQYF.

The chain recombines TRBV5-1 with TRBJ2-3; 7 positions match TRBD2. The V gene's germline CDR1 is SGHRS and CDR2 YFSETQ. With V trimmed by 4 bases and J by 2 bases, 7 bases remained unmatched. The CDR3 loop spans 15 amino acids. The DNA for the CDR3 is TGCGCCAGCAGCGCGACTAGCAGTGCCACAGATACGCAGTATTTT. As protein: CASSATSSATDTQYF.

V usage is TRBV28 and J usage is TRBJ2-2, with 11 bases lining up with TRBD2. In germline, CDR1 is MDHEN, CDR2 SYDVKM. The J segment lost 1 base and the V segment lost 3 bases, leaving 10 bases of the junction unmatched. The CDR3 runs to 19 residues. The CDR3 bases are TGTGCCAGCAGTTTCTACAACTCCGGGACTAGCGGGAACACCGGGGAGCTGTTTTTT. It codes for CASSFYNSGTSGNTGELFF.

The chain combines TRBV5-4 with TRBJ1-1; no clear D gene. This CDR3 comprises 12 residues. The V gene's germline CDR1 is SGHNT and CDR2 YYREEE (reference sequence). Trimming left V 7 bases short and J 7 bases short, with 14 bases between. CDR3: CASLNSQREAFF. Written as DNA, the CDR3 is TGTGCCAGCCTCAATTCCCAGCGTGAAGCTTTCTTT.

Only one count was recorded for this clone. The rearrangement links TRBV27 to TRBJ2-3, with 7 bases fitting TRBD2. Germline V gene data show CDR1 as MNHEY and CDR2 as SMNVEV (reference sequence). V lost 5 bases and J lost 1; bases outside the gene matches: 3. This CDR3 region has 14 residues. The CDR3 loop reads CASSARGGTDTQYF. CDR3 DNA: TGTGCCAGCAGTGCTCGGGGGGGCACAGATACGCAGTATTTT.

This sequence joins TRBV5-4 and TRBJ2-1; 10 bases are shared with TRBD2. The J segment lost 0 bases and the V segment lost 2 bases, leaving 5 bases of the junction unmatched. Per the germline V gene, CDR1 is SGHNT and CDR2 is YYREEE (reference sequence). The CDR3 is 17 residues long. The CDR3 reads CASSFHSGRISYNEQFF. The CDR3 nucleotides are TGTGCCAGCAGCTTCCATAGCGGGAGGATCTCCTACAATGAGCAGTTCTTC.

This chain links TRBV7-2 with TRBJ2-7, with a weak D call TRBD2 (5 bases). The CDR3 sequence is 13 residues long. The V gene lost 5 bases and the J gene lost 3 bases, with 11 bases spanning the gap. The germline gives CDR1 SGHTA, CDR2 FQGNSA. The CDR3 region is CASSRTPNYEQYF. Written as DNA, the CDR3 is TGTGCCAGCAGCCGGACTCCCAACTACGAGCAGTACTTC. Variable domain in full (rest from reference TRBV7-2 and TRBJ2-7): GAGVSQSPSNKVTEKGKDVELRCDPISGHTALYWYRQSLGQGLEFLIYFQGNSAPDKSGLPSDRFSAERTGGSVSTLTIQRTQQEDSAVYLCASSRTPNYEQYFGPGTRLTVT.

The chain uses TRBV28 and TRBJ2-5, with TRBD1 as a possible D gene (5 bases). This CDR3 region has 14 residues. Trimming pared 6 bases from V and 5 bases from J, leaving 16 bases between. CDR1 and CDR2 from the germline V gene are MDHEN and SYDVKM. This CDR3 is CASRPGHTTETQYF. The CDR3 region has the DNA TGTGCCAGCAGACCCGGACACACGACGGAGACCCAGTACTTC.

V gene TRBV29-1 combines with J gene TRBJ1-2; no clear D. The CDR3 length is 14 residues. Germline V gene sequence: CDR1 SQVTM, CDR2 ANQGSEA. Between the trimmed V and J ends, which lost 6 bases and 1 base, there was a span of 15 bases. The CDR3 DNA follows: TGCAGCGTACGAGGAGCGGACCATAACTATGGCTACACCTTC. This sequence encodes CSVRGADHNYGYTF.

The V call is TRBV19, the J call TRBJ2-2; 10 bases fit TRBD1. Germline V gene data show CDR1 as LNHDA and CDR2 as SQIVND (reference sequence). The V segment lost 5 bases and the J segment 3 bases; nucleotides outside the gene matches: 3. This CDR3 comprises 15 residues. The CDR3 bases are TGTGCCAGTAGTTCTGACAGGGGGCACACCGGGGAGCTGTTTTTT. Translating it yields CASSSDRGHTGELFF.

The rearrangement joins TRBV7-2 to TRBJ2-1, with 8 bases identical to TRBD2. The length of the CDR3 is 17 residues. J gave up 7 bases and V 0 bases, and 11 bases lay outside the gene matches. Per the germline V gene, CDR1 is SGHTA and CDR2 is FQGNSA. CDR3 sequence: CASSLAVSGTARNEQFF. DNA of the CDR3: TGTGCCAGCAGCTTAGCTGTTAGCGGGACGGCCAGGAATGAGCAGTTCTTC.

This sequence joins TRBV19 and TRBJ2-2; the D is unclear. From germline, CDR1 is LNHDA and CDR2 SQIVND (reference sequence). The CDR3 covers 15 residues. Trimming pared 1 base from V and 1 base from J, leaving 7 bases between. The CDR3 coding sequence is TGTGCCAGTAGTATAGTGGGCGTGAACACCGGGGAGCTGTTTTTT. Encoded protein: CASSIVGVNTGELFF.

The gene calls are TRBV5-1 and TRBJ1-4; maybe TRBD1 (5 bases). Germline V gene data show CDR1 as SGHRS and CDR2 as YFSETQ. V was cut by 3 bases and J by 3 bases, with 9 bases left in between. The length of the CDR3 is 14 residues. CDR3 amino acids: CASSWGPSNEKLFF. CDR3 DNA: TGCGCCAGCAGCTGGGGCCCCTCTAATGAAAAACTGTTTTTT.

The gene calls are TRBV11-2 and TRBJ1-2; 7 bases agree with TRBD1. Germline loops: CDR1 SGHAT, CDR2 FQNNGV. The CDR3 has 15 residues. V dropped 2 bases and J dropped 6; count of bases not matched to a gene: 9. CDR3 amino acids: CASSLKGANRHGYTF. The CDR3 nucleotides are TGTGCCAGCAGCTTAAAGGGGGCGAATCGACATGGCTACACCTTC.

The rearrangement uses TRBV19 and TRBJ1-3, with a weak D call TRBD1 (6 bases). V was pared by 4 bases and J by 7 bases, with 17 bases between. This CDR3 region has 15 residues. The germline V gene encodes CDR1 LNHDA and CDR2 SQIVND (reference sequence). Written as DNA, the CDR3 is TGTGCCAGTAGTAGGTTACAGGGCTTGTGGAACACCATATATTTT. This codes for CASSRLQGLWNTIYF.